This T cell receptor beta chain is from a study of shared clonotypes between healthy human individuals. For sorted subsets, 200 ng DNA per replicate equaled 30,000 or so T cell genomes. Methods used by the authors: Sequence data from immunoSEQ were junction-only and lacked quality scores; consequently, filtering differed. Method: immunoSEQ multiplex PCR; TCRdb's copy keeps in-frame clones and lacks some. Clonal size and the V and J genes are those of that table, whereas D and trimming came from the DNA. The sample includes approximately 840,000 clones, 96% of them seen just once. This clone was counted between two and nine times. CD8 cells regarded as naive lacked CD45RO, were positively chosen for CCR7, and omitted terminally differentiated effector memory CD45RA+ cells. The ends were cut back, 5 bases at V and 2 bases at J, with 13 bases in the middle. CDR3 length: 14 residues. From germline, CDR1 is SGHAT and CDR2 FQNNGV.

Source material: naive CD8+ T cells sorted from blood. This sequence originates from a man younger than 45 in good health. The gene calls are TRBV11-2 and TRBJ2-7; D may be TRBD2 (6 bases). For the CDR3, the DNA is TGTGCCAGCAGCCGAGGAGGGGTAACCTACGAGCAGTACTTC. Its translation: CASSRGGVTYEQYF.